This TCR beta chain was recovered during a study of T cell repertoires in cytomegalovirus infection. Study-level points and caveats: The cumulative frequency of public TCR beta families distinguished individuals who carried CMV together with the relevant HLA. Ex vivo responses were dominated by HLA-C-restricted CMV-specific TCR beta clonotypes.

The sample holds many counts of this clonotype. Its antigen is still unknown. The V gene lost 5 bases and the J gene lost 2 bases, with 9 bases spanning the gap. Germline CDR1 reads SGHTA; CDR2 reads FQGNSA. CDR3 length equals 13 residues. TCRdb used MiXCR to reprocess the reads, holding one entry per CDR3 protein. The sample has over 100,000 distinct CDR3 sequences; around 9.1% are singletons. The TCR comes from a human donor in good health (CMV status not recorded). Some clones in this sample may be carry-over from other donors' samples. Sequencing was performed on PBMCs, sequenced either directly or after in vitro stimulation (not recorded which). The chain joins TRBV7-2 to TRBJ2-5; no clear D. As DNA, the CDR3 is TGTGCCAGCAGCGGTAGTTGGCAAGAGACCCAGTACTTC. It translates to CASSGSWQETQYF.